Presented here are 25 T cell receptor beta chains from one specimen sequenced in a study of beta chain features in type 1 diabetes. Every isolated RNA sample was fully reverse transcribed, so sequencing captured expressed TCRB transcripts. Clones were sequenced by immunoSEQ multiplex PCR, and TCRdb holds only the in-frame ones, with some missing. The table shows 810,000 or so clones, with around a sixth occurring only once. Sequencing was carried out using naive CD4+ T cells from blood. These receptor sequences come from a woman aged 18-29 years in good health.

This chain joins TRBV28 and TRBJ1-2; TRBD1 agrees at 9 bases. The germline CDR1 and CDR2 sequences are MDHEN and SYDVKM. Unmatched junction bases numbered 15, after V lost 8 bases and J lost 8 bases. CDR3 size: 15 residues. Here the CDR3 reads CASSSNRGRLGGYTF. Written as DNA, the CDR3 is TGTGCCAGCTCCTCAAACAGGGGGCGTTTAGGCGGCTACACCTTC.

This clone came up a few times. The genes are TRBV5-6 and TRBJ2-1; 9 nucleotides line up with TRBD2. The CDR3 loop spans 16 amino acids. Germline trimming cut 5 bases from V and 4 bases from J; bases unmatched to any gene: 10. The V gene's germline CDR1 is SGHDT and CDR2 YYEEEE. DNA for the CDR3: TGTGCCAGCAGTAAGGGGCATCTAGCGGGGTACAATGAGCAGTTCTTC. Encoded protein: CASSKGHLAGYNEQFF.

J is TRBJ2-2 and V is TRBV6-6, with 9 bases that match TRBD2. The J segment lost 4 bases and the V segment lost 7 bases, leaving 4 bases of the junction unmatched. The germline V gene has CDR1 MNHNY and CDR2 SVGAGI (reference sequence). The CDR3 loop spans 14 amino acids. The CDR3 nucleotides read TGTGCCAGCACCAAGCGGGAGGTCACCGGGGAGCTGTTTTTT. This gives the protein CASTKREVTGELFF.

The gene calls are TRBV4-1 and TRBJ2-5; possible D gene TRBD2, 5 bases. The CDR3 has 14 amino acids. V dropped 4 bases and J dropped 5 bases, with 14 bases sitting between them. The germline CDR1 and CDR2 sequences are MGHRA and YSYEKL. The CDR3 DNA reads TGCGCCAGCAGCCGCGGAGGCGGGTGGGAGACCCAGTACTTC. Its translation: CASSRGGGWETQYF.

This clone was seen a handful of times. The same CDR3 arises from other DNA sequences in this sample as well. V is TRBV7-9 and J is TRBJ2-5; D gene unclear. Trimming cost V 2 bases and J 5 bases, with 9 bases left between them. Germline V lookup: CDR1 SEHNR, CDR2 FQNEAQ (reference sequence). This CDR3 is 13 amino acids long. CDR3 DNA sequence: TGTGCCAGCAGCTTAAGGGTCGGGGAGACCCAGTACTTC. This sequence encodes CASSLRVGETQYF.

This clone occurred a few times. V and J are TRBV7-9 and TRBJ1-2; no clear D gene. There are 11 residues in the CDR3. CDR1 and CDR2 (germline): SEHNR, FQNEAQ (reference sequence). The V end lost 2 bases, the J end lost 8 bases, and 6 bases lay between the germline ends. The CDR3: CASSLTLGYTF. The DNA of the CDR3 is TGTGCCAGCAGCTTAACCCTGGGCTACACCTTC.

This clone was counted between two and nine times. The J gene is TRBJ2-5, the V gene TRBV18; either TRBD1 or TRBD2 may supply D (5 bases each). CDR1 and CDR2 (germline): KGHSH, LQKENI. V was shortened by 0 bases and J by 5 bases, with 16 bases between the two germline ends. This CDR3 has 16 residues. CDR3 nucleotides: TGTGCCAGCTCACCACCGAACCAAGGGACGAGGGAGACCCAGTACTTC. The encoded protein is CASSPPNQGTRETQYF.

A few counts support this clone. V usage is TRBV6-1 and J usage is TRBJ2-6, with TRBD1 identical over 7 bases. The CDR3 consists of 17 residues. CDR1 and CDR2 from the germline V gene are MNHNS and SASEGT. The junction had 10 bases not matched to a gene; V was cut back by 4 bases and J by 4 bases. CDR3 nucleotides: TGTGCCAGCAGTGTAGGGACAGAGACCTCGGGGGCCAACGTCCTGACTTTC. It encodes CASSVGTETSGANVLTF.

In its sample, this clone was seen a few times. The same CDR3 can be traced to other DNA sequences in this sample. The chain carries TRBV20-1 and TRBJ1-1; D ambiguous. This CDR3 spans 10 amino acids. The V and J ends lost 3 bases and 5 bases respectively, with 4 bases between them. Germline-derived CDR1 and CDR2 are DFQATT and SNEGSKA (reference sequence). CDR3 sequence (DNA): TGCAGTGCTAGGAGAACTGAAGCTTTCTTT. Translation: CSARRTEAFF.

This clone has more than one count but fewer than ten. The chain links TRBV10-3 to TRBJ2-1; possibly TRBD2 for D (5 bases). Looked up from germline, CDR1 is ENHRY and CDR2 is SYGVKD. V dropped 4 bases and J dropped 10 bases, with 8 bases sitting between them. The CDR3 is made up of 11 amino acids. CDR3 sequence reads: CAISGTGEQFF. The CDR3, as DNA: TGTGCCATCAGTGGAACGGGGGAGCAGTTCTTC.

In its sample, this clone was seen a few times. The chain has TRBV6-6 and TRBJ2-2; no reliable D call. Trimming took 6 bases from V and 6 from J, leaving 11 bases between them. Germline CDR1 MNHNY, CDR2 SVGAGI (reference sequence). This CDR3 contains 13 residues. The CDR3 DNA reads as TGTGCCAGCAGCCAAGATAGGGCCGGGGAGCTGTTTTTT. Residues: CASSQDRAGELFF.

This clone has a handful of counts. In the same sample, other DNA sequences code for this CDR3. The chain couples TRBV15 to TRBJ1-1; no reliable D call. Trimming shortened V by 1 base and J by 2 bases, and 5 bases separated the two germline ends. The CDR3 length is 13 residues. Per germline, CDR1 LNHNV and CDR2 YYDKDF (reference sequence). Written as DNA, the CDR3 is TGTGCCACCAGCAGAGTGGGAAACACTGAAGCTTTCTTT. Translating it yields CATSRVGNTEAFF. The whole variable domain, remainder taken from reference TRBV15 and TRBJ1-1, is DAMVIQNPRYQVTQFGKPVTLSCSQTLNHNVMYWYQQKSSQAPKLLFHYYDKDFNNEADTPDNFQSRRPNTSFCFLDIRSPGLGDTAMYLCATSRVGNTEAFFGQGTRLTVV.

The chain combines TRBV19 with TRBJ1-5; D remains unclear. This CDR3 is 13 amino acids long. The germline V gene has CDR1 LNHDA and CDR2 SQIVND (reference sequence). Trimming shortened V by 3 bases and J by 3 bases, and 6 bases separated the two germline ends. The CDR3 here is CASSMAFNQPQHF. In DNA form, the CDR3 reads TGTGCCAGTAGTATGGCTTTCAATCAGCCCCAGCATTTT.

This clone has only a few counts. The chain has TRBV5-4 and TRBJ2-6; possibly TRBD2 for D (6 bases). CDR1 SGHNT and CDR2 YYREEE come from the germline V gene (reference sequence). The CDR3 contains 15 residues. V gave up 5 bases and J gave up 4 bases, with 13 bases separating them. The CDR3 DNA sequence: TGTGCCAGCAGATCTGGACTACAGGGGGCCAACGTCCTGACTTTC. Translating gives CASRSGLQGANVLTF.

V usage is TRBV4-1 and J usage is TRBJ2-5; D ambiguous. The germline V gene has CDR1 MGHRA and CDR2 YSYEKL. The V and J ends lost 2 bases and 4 bases respectively, with 8 bases between them. The CDR3 length is 13 residues. CDR3 DNA: TGCGCCAGCAGCCAACTCTATGGAGAGACCCAGTACTTC. Amino acid sequence: CASSQLYGETQYF.

Only a few counts were recorded for this clone. The V and J genes are TRBV7-2 and TRBJ2-3, with D tentatively TRBD1 or TRBD2 (6 bases each). CDR1 and CDR2 from the germline V gene are SGHTA and FQGNSA. V shed 4 bases and J shed 4 bases, with 18 bases lying between them. This CDR3 has 16 amino acids. The CDR3 sequence is CASSSRPIGGPDTQYF. The CDR3 DNA sequence: TGTGCCAGCAGCTCCCGCCCGATCGGGGGCCCAGATACGCAGTATTTT.

The chain couples TRBV7-9 to TRBJ2-3; D remains unclear. CDR1 is SEHNR and CDR2 is FQNEAQ in the germline V gene (reference sequence). Trimming cost V 6 bases and J 2 bases, with 12 bases left between them. This CDR3 region has 14 residues. CDR3 residues: CASRRPPDTDTQYF. In DNA form, the CDR3 reads TGTGCCAGCAGAAGACCCCCGGACACAGATACGCAGTATTTT. The whole variable domain, remainder taken from reference TRBV7-9 and TRBJ2-3, is DTGVSQNPRHKITKRGQNVTFRCDPISEHNRLYWYRQTLGQGPEFLTYFQNEAQLEKSRLLSDRFSAERPKGSFSTLEIQRTEQGDSAMYLCASRRPPDTDTQYFGPGTRLTVL.

The genes are TRBV6-6 and TRBJ2-5; D might be TRBD1 (6 bases). The CDR3 consists of 14 residues. Germline values: CDR1 MNHNY, CDR2 SVGAGI (reference sequence). V was cut by 10 bases and J by 5 bases, with 20 bases left in between. CDR3 DNA: TGTGCCATCAGCGAAAGACAGGTTATGGAGACCCAGTACTTC. Protein product: CAISERQVMETQYF.

The chain recombines TRBV9 with TRBJ1-3; TRBD1 might be the D (6 bases). Per the germline V gene, CDR1 is SGDLS and CDR2 is YYNGEE. V was pared by 0 bases and J by 0 bases, with 10 bases between. The CDR3 runs to 16 residues. CDR3 amino acids: CASSVGGGLSGNTIYF. CDR3 coding DNA: TGTGCCAGCAGCGTAGGTGGGGGCCTCTCTGGAAACACCATATATTTT.

This clone was observed a handful of times. V and J are TRBV7-3 and TRBJ2-6; D might be TRBD1 (6 bases). CDR1 SGHTA and CDR2 FQGTGA come from the germline V gene. The ends were cut back, 5 bases at V and 2 bases at J, with 10 bases in the middle. The CDR3 is 15 amino acids. The CDR3 DNA sequence: TGTGCCAGCAGCACTACAGGGACTGGGGCCAACGTCCTGACTTTC. This codes for CASSTTGTGANVLTF. Using reference TRBV7-3 and TRBJ2-6 for the parts outside the CDR3, the full variable domain is GAGVSQTPSNKVTEKGKYVELRCDPISGHTALYWYRQSLGQGPEFLIYFQGTGAADDSGLPNDRFFAVRPEGSVSTLKIQRTERGDSAVYLCASSTTGTGANVLTFGAGSRLTVL.

This clone was seen a handful of times. The chain recombines TRBV7-2 with TRBJ2-1, with D maybe TRBD2 (7 bases). Trimming took off 2 bases at V and 4 bases at J, with 15 bases between the two ends. Germline V gene sequence: CDR1 SGHTA, CDR2 FQGNSA. The CDR3 consists of 16 residues. This chain's CDR3 is CASSLRGTTSYNEQFF. In DNA form, the CDR3 reads TGTGCCAGCAGCTTAAGGGGGACTACCTCATACAATGAGCAGTTCTTC.

This clone was counted a few times. This chain joins TRBV5-1 and TRBJ2-2; 7 positions agree with TRBD1. After removal of 4 bases from V and 1 base from J, the junction contained 7 bases not matched to a gene. Germline values: CDR1 SGHRS, CDR2 YFSETQ. This CDR3 contains 16 residues. The CDR3 DNA reads as TGCGCCAGCAGCCAACGGGACAGCGTGAACACCGGGGAGCTGTTTTTT. Translating it yields CASSQRDSVNTGELFF.

This clone has more than one count but fewer than ten. The DNA of the CDR3 is TGCGCCAGCAGCCTCAACCCTGCGGGAGAGGGGGAGCAGTACTTC. Translating it yields CASSLNPAGEGEQYF. The chain has TRBV4-3 and TRBJ2-7, with 7 bases that match TRBD2. Per germline, CDR1 LGHNA and CDR2 YSLEER. V was pared by 4 bases and J by 7 bases, with 13 bases of the junction left unmatched. This CDR3 is built from 15 residues.

There are a few counts of this clone. CDR3 in DNA: TGCGCCAGCAGCCCCGACAGGGGGGGTGATGAGCAGTTCTTC. Encoded protein: CASSPDRGGDEQFF. The chain carries TRBV5-1 and TRBJ2-1, with 9 bases identical to TRBD1. Germline CDR1 is SGHRS and CDR2 is YFSETQ. The V gene end was trimmed by 4 bases and the J gene end by 8 bases; junction bases not matched to a gene: 7. CDR3 size: 14 residues. The full variable domain, with the rest looked up from reference TRBV5-1 and TRBJ2-1, is KAGVTQTPRYLIKTRGQQVTLSCSPISGHRSVSWYQQTPGQGLQFLFEYFSETQRNKGNFPGRFSGRQFSNSRSEMNVSTLELGDSALYLCASSPDRGGDEQFFGPGTRLTVL.

The chain couples TRBV7-2 to TRBJ1-5; 7 bases align to TRBD1. Germline V gives CDR1 SGHTA, CDR2 FQGNSA. The CDR3 is 13 amino acids. Trimming at V came to 5 bases and at J to 9 bases, leaving 7 bases not matched to a gene. The CDR3 DNA reads as TGTGCCAGCAGCGCAAGGACAGGTTGGCCCCAGCATTTT. This encodes CASSARTGWPQHF.